The sequence of this T cell receptor beta chain was determined in a study of T cell changes during pregnancy in multiple sclerosis. The V end lost 3 bases, the J end lost 6 bases, and 9 bases lay between the germline ends. Germline CDR1 reads WSHSY; CDR2 reads SAAADI. There are 12 residues in the CDR3. Using immunoSEQ multiplex PCR, the repertoire was profiled, and TCRdb retains in-frame clones only, with some absent. This sample carries fewer than 65,000 clones, around nine tenths of them seen once, and the ten largest clones take 0.39%. The chain links TRBV10-2 to TRBJ2-7; weak D call: TRBD2 (7 bases). The sequence was obtained from a female donor with multiple sclerosis, enrolled in a pregnancy study. The sequenced sample was CD4+ T cells from peripheral blood mononuclear cells, obtained after pregnancy. The CDR3 coding sequence is TGCGCCAGCAGTGAAAGGGGGGGCGAGCAGTACTTC. It specifies CASSERGGEQYF.